Sequencing of this T cell receptor (beta chain) was carried out in a study of blood T cell repertoires in COVID-19. Study-level information: COVID-19 samples from acute and convalescent phases originated in the United States, Italy and Spain.

J lost 5 bases, V lost 4 bases, and 8 bases had no gene match. This CDR3 comprises 16 residues. Germline CDR1 reads SGHDN; CDR2 reads FVKESK. Method: immunoSEQ multiplex PCR; TCRdb's copy keeps in-frame clones and lacks some. The sample has approximately 120,000 clones, 81% seen once; the top ten hold approximately 18%. The sample was peripheral blood. The chain has TRBV14 and TRBJ1-4; the match to TRBD1 covers 9 bases. The TCR was taken from a man aged 30 to 45 with COVID-19, enrolled during active disease. Here the CDR3 reads CASSRYGQGQNEKLFF. The DNA for the CDR3 is TGTGCCAGCAGCCGATACGGACAGGGGCAAAATGAAAAACTGTTTTTT.